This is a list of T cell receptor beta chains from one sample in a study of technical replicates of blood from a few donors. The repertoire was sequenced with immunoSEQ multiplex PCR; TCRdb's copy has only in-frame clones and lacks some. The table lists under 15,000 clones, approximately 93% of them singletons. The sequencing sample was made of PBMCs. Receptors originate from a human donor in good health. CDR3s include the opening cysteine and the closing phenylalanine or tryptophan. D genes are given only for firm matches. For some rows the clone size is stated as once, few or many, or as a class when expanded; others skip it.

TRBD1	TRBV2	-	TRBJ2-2	CASGTDNTGELFF	TGTGCCTCCGGGACAGATAACACCGGGGAGCTGTTTTTT
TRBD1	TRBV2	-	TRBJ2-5	CASSERTGQETQYF	TGTGCCAGCAGTGAGAGGACAGGGCAAGAGACCCAGTACTTC
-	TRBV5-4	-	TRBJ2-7	CASSLGSLPYEQYF	TGTGCCAGCAGCTTGGGTAGTCTACCCTACGAGCAGTACTTC
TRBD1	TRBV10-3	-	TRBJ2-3	CAISESTGSDTQYF	TGTGCCATCAGTGAGTCGACAGGGTCGGATACGCAGTATTTT
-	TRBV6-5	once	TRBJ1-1	CASSFLTRGEVEAFF	TGTGCCAGCAGTTTTCTCACGCGGGGGGAGGTTGAAGCTTTCTTT
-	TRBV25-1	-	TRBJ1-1	CASSAEVSTEAFF	TGTGCCAGCAGTGCGGAGGTATCCACTGAAGCTTTCTTT
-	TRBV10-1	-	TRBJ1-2	CASSAGDYGYTF	TGCGCCAGCAGTGCCGGTGACTATGGCTACACCTTC
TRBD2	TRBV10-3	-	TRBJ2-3	CVTSVDSSGSSRDTQYF	TGTGTCACATCAGTTGATTCCAGCGGGAGCTCCCGAGATACGCAGTATTTT
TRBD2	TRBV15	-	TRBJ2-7	CATSRDRYGSGRGVEQYF	TGTGCCACCAGCAGAGATCGGTATGGAAGCGGGAGGGGCGTCGAGCAGTACTTC
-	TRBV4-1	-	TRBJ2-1	CASSQEIRRDNEQFF	TGCGCCAGCAGCCAAGAAATCCGCAGGGACAATGAGCAGTTCTTC
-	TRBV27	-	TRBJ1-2	CASTINWQKPGGYTF	TGTGCCAGCACTATTAACTGGCAGAAACCGGGTGGCTACACCTTC
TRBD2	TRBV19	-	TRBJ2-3	CASNVAGGTDTQYF	TGTGCCAGTAACGTAGCGGGAGGCACAGATACGCAGTATTTT
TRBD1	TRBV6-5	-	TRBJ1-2	CASRLGQGGGYTF	TGTGCCAGCAGACTGGGACAGGGTGGAGGCTACACCTTC
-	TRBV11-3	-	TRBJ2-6	CASSLAAGAGANVLTF	TGTGCCAGCAGCTTAGCAGCAGGGGCCGGGGCCAACGTCCTGACTTTC
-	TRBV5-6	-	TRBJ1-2	CASSHGSGPKIGYTF	TGTGCCAGCAGCCACGGCAGCGGTCCCAAAATCGGCTACACCTTC
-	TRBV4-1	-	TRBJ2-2	CASSHAVRDTGELFF	TGCGCCAGCAGCCACGCGGTCAGGGACACCGGGGAGCTGTTTTTT
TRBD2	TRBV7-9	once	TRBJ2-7	CASSPKRDWYEQYF	TGTGCCAGCAGCCCTAAGCGGGATTGGTACGAGCAGTACTTC
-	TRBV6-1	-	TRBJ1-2	CASSERTAANYGYTF	TGTGCCAGCAGTGAAAGGACAGCTGCTAACTATGGCTACACCTTC
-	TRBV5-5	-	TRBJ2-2	CASSIGGFGGELFF	TGTGCCAGCAGCATCGGGGGTTTTGGCGGGGAGCTGTTTTTT
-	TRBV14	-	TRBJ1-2	CASSPLGTAYGYTF	TGTGCCAGCAGCCCCCTTGGCACAGCCTATGGCTACACCTTC
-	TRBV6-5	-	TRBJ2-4	CASSYLLGGNIQYF	TGTGCCAGCAGTTACCTGCTTGGGGGGAACATTCAGTACTTC
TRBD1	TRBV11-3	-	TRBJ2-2	CASSSPGTGTNTGELFF	TGTGCCAGCAGCTCCCCCGGGACAGGGACGAACACCGGGGAGCTGTTTTTT
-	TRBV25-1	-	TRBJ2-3	CASSESLVLSTSTDTQYF	TGTGCCAGCAGTGAATCTTTGGTACTGAGCACTAGCACAGATACGCAGTATTTT
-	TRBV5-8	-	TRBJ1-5	CASSWVGRLNQPQHF	TGTGCCAGCAGCTGGGTGGGCAGGCTTAATCAGCCCCAGCATTTT
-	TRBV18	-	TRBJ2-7	CASTGTRGHYEQYF	TGTGCCAGCACGGGGACTCGAGGCCACTACGAGCAGTACTTC
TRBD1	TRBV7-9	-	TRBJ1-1	CASSTWTGGTEAFF	TGTGCCAGCAGCACCTGGACAGGGGGCACTGAAGCTTTCTTT
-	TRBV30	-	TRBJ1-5	CAWSPAGLGNQPQHF	TGTGCCTGGAGTCCCGCAGGACTAGGCAATCAGCCCCAGCATTTT
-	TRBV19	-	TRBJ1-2	CASSIGSRVYGYTF	TGTGCCAGTAGTATAGGTAGCAGGGTTTATGGCTACACCTTC
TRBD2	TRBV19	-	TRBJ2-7	CASSPRLAGDEQYF	TGTGCCAGTAGTCCTAGACTAGCGGGGGACGAGCAGTACTTC
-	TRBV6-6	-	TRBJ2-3	CAGSERDTDTQYF	TGTGCCGGATCGGAGCGAGACACAGATACGCAGTATTTT
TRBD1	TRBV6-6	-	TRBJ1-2	CASSPSGQVSIYGYTF	TGTGCCAGCAGTCCCTCCGGACAGGTGTCGATCTATGGCTACACCTTC
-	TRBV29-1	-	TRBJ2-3	CSVQGGVADTQYF	TGCAGCGTCCAAGGAGGAGTGGCAGATACGCAGTATTTT
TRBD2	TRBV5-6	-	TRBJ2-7	CASSSGGPPYEQYF	TGTGCCAGCAGCAGCGGGGGGCCTCCCTACGAGCAGTACTTC
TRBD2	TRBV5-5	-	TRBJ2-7	CASSYGLAGGEQYF	TGTGCCAGCAGCTACGGACTAGCGGGAGGGGAGCAGTACTTC
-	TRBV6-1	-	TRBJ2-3	CASSEGVWSTDTQYF	TGTGCCAGCAGTGAGGGAGTTTGGTCCACAGATACGCAGTATTTT
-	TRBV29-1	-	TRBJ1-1	CSVLVPEAFF	TGCAGCGTTTTAGTCCCTGAAGCTTTCTTT
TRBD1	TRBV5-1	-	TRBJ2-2	CASSPWDSKSGELFF	TGCGCCAGCAGCCCCTGGGACAGCAAGTCCGGGGAGCTGTTTTTT
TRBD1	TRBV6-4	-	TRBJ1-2	CASSAGSGQGYGYTF	TGTGCCAGCAGTGCTGGCTCGGGACAGGGCTATGGCTACACCTTC
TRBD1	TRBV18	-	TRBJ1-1	CASSRGQGVVSTEAFF	TGTGCCAGCTCCCGGGGACAGGGGGTAGTAAGCACTGAAGCTTTCTTT
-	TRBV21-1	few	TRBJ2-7	CASSTGTSGLVTYEQYF	TGTGCCAGCAGCACCGGGACTAGCGGTTTAGTCACCTACGAGCAGTACTTC
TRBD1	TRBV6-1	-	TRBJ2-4	CASSERDRVSAKNIQYF	TGTGCCAGCAGTGAAAGAGACAGGGTATCAGCCAAAAACATTCAGTACTTC
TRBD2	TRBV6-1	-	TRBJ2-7	CASSSSSGITYEQYF	TGTGCCAGCAGCTCGTCTAGCGGGATTACCTACGAGCAGTACTTC
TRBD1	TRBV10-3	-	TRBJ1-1	CAMAGQGPNTEAFF	TGTGCCATGGCGGGACAGGGACCGAACACTGAAGCTTTCTTT
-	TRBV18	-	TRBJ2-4	CASSPSMDIQYF	TGTGCCAGCTCACCCTCTATGGACATTCAGTACTTC
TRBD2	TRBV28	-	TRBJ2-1	CASSLAGGPNYEQFF	TGTGCCAGCAGTTTAGCGGGAGGGCCAAACTATGAGCAGTTCTTC
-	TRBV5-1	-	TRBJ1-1	CASSLESGGINTEAFF	TGCGCCAGCAGCTTGGAATCGGGGGGAATCAACACTGAAGCTTTCTTT
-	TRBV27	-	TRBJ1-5	CASSPRRGGPQHF	TGTGCCAGCAGTCCGCGGCGGGGGGGGCCCCAGCATTTT
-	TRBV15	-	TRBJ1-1	CATSSAGSEAFF	TGTGCCACCAGCAGCGCAGGAAGTGAAGCTTTCTTT
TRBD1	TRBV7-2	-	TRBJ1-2	CASSALQGGYGYTF	TGTGCCAGCAGCGCCCTGCAGGGGGGCTATGGCTACACCTTC
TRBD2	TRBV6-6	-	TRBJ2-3	CASSFGLAGVGTQYF	TGTGCCAGCAGTTTTGGACTAGCGGGAGTAGGTACGCAGTATTTT